The 25 T cell receptor beta chains presented below share a single source sample, sequenced in a study of shared clonotypes between healthy human individuals. The protocol was immunoSEQ multiplex PCR, while the TCRdb copy is restricted to in-frame clones and leaves out a portion. The sample yields hundreds of thousands of clones, around 80% seen once. Sequenced: PBMCs. These receptors all stem from a woman aged 40 to 50 in good health. Some clones in this sample may be carry-over from other donors' samples.

This clone was detected a few times. One end of the junction does not line up with germline, which may come from a read error. DNA of the CDR3: TGTGCCTGGAGTAAGGGGGGACAGCTCTTCTTC. Translating gives CAWSKGGQLFF. The V call is TRBV30, the J call TRBJ1-2; 7 bases align to TRBD1. The CDR3 covers 11 residues. CDR1 GTSNPN and CDR2 SVGIG come from the germline V gene (reference sequence).

The CDR3 sequence: CASSSLAGDVLNEQFF. The CDR3 DNA reads as TGTGCCAGCAGCTCATTAGCGGGAGATGTCCTCAATGAGCAGTTCTTC. V is TRBV5-4 and J is TRBJ2-1, with 9 bases that match TRBD2. The CDR3 extends over 16 amino acids. Looked up from germline, CDR1 is SGHNT and CDR2 is YYREEE (reference sequence). Trimming at V came to 3 bases and at J to 6 bases, leaving 10 bases not matched to a gene.

The chain uses TRBV7-9 and TRBJ2-5; perhaps TRBD2 as D (6 bases). Germline V gene sequence: CDR1 SEHNR, CDR2 FQNEAQ (reference sequence). The CDR3 has 15 residues. Trimming stripped 5 bases from V and 1 base from J, with 14 bases between. CDR3 protein: CASSQAGTLQETQYF. The CDR3 DNA sequence: TGTGCCAGCAGCCAGGCCGGGACTCTCCAAGAGACCCAGTACTTC.

The V call is TRBV29-1, the J call TRBJ2-2; 9 nucleotides line up with TRBD2. This CDR3 has 18 residues. J gave up 1 base and V 0 bases, and 9 bases lay outside the gene matches. The germline V gene encodes CDR1 SQVTM and CDR2 ANQGSEA. In DNA form, the CDR3 reads TGCAGCGTTGAAGATCGGAATAGCGGGAGCGGGAACACCGGGGAGCTGTTTTTT. Its protein is CSVEDRNSGSGNTGELFF.

The chain joins TRBV30 to TRBJ2-1, with D maybe TRBD2 (5 bases). The CDR3 runs 13 residues. Germline CDR1 and CDR2: GTSNPN and SVGIG (reference sequence). V shed 2 bases and J shed 7 bases, with 12 bases lying between them. The CDR3 DNA reads as TGTGCCTGGAGTAAGGTTCGCGGGAATGAGCAGTTCTTC. Encoded protein: CAWSKVRGNEQFF.

The chain is built from TRBV28 and TRBJ1-4, with D hard to call. Looked up from germline, CDR1 is MDHEN and CDR2 is SYDVKM. This CDR3 has 14 amino acids. Trimming shortened V by 7 bases and J by 10 bases, and 19 bases separated the two germline ends. In nucleotides, the CDR3 is TGTGCCAGCACCTCCTCGAACCGGGGAAGAAAACTGTTTTTT. As protein: CASTSSNRGRKLFF.

The chain links TRBV10-3 to TRBJ2-5, with D perhaps TRBD1 or TRBD2 (5 bases each). With 0 bases removed from V and 3 bases from J, the gap between germline ends came to 8 bases. Per germline, CDR1 ENHRY and CDR2 SYGVKD. The CDR3 runs to 14 residues. The CDR3: CAISESGVEETQYF. CDR3 sequence (DNA): TGTGCCATCAGTGAGTCGGGGGTGGAAGAGACCCAGTACTTC.

This clone occurred once. This chain connects TRBV25-1 to TRBJ2-7; the D is unclear. V lost 0 bases and J 4 bases, leaving 4 bases between the germline ends. This CDR3 contains 12 residues. Germline V lookup: CDR1 MGHDK, CDR2 SYGVNS. This chain's CDR3 is CASSEYEYEQYF. DNA for the CDR3: TGTGCCAGCAGTGAATATGAGTACGAGCAGTACTTC.

As regards this clone: In the same sample, other DNA sequences code for this CDR3. The chain employs TRBV5-1 and TRBJ2-7; 9 bases fit TRBD1. Germline CDR1 reads SGHRS; CDR2 reads YFSETQ. V lost 3 bases to trimming and J lost 1 base; unmatched junction nucleotides: 5. This CDR3 region has 15 residues. CDR3 sequence reads: CASSSTGQGSYEQYF. The CDR3 coding sequence is TGCGCCAGCAGCTCGACTGGACAGGGGTCCTACGAGCAGTACTTC. The whole variable domain, filled in from reference TRBV5-1 and TRBJ2-7, reads KAGVTQTPRYLIKTRGQQVTLSCSPISGHRSVSWYQQTPGQGLQFLFEYFSETQRNKGNFPGRFSGRQFSNSRSEMNVSTLELGDSALYLCASSSTGQGSYEQYFGPGTRLTVT.

The chain carries TRBV5-1 and TRBJ2-3; D remains unclear. The length of the CDR3 is 15 residues. Trimming took 2 bases from V and 7 from J, leaving 17 bases between them. Germline V gene data show CDR1 as SGHRS and CDR2 as YFSETQ. CDR3 region: CASSFSSVRRNTQYF. CDR3 nucleotide sequence: TGCGCCAGCAGCTTTTCATCCGTAAGGCGGAATACGCAGTATTTT.

This rearrangement joins TRBV5-1 to TRBJ2-3; 7 bases are shared with TRBD2. The trim removed 4 bases at V and 4 bases at J, leaving 9 bases unmatched. The CDR3 runs to 15 residues. Germline V gene lookup returns CDR1 SGHRS and CDR2 YFSETQ. The DNA for the CDR3 is TGCGCCAGCAGCCCGTTTGGGGGGGACGCAGATACGCAGTATTTT. Translation: CASSPFGGDADTQYF.

V gene TRBV9 combines with J gene TRBJ2-3, with a possible D match to TRBD1 (7 bases). Germline V gives CDR1 SGDLS, CDR2 YYNGEE. This CDR3 has 16 residues. V lost 7 bases and J 4 bases, leaving 22 bases between the germline ends. CDR3 DNA sequence: TGTGCCAGCTCGAGCGCGGGGCAGGGGGGTGCAGATACGCAGTATTTT. Its protein is CASSSAGQGGADTQYF.

CDR3 sequence: CASSSRDKGKLAQYF. DNA for the CDR3: TGTGCCAGCAGTTCCCGGGACAAGGGGAAATTGGCCCAGTACTTC. The genes are TRBV28 and TRBJ2-5; TRBD1 might be the D (6 bases). The ends were cut back, 4 bases at V and 9 bases at J, with 21 bases in the middle. Germline lookup yields CDR1 MDHEN and CDR2 SYDVKM. This CDR3 is built from 15 residues.

This clone showed up just once. The chain carries TRBV28 and TRBJ1-5; the D gene is possibly TRBD1 (5 bases). V was shortened by 6 bases and J by 3 bases, with 18 bases between the two germline ends. Germline values: CDR1 MDHEN, CDR2 SYDVKM. The CDR3 covers 16 residues. Here the CDR3 reads CASSPGVEGVNQPQHF. CDR3 coding DNA: TGTGCCAGCAGCCCGGGGGTGGAAGGGGTCAATCAGCCCCAGCATTTT. Complete variable domain (other parts from reference TRBV28 and TRBJ1-5): DVKVTQSSRYLVKRTGEKVFLECVQDMDHENMFWYRQDPGLGLRLIYFSYDVKMKEKGDIPEGYSVSREKKERFSLILESASTNQTSMYLCASSPGVEGVNQPQHFGDGTRLSIL.

This chain connects TRBV27 to TRBJ1-5; 7 bases match TRBD1. The J segment lost 2 bases and the V segment lost 6 bases, leaving 7 bases of the junction unmatched. CDR3 length: 15 residues. CDR1 is MNHEY and CDR2 is SMNVEV in the germline V gene (reference sequence). CDR3 DNA sequence: TGTGCCAGCAGACGTGACAGGGACGGCAATCAGCCCCAGCATTTT. This sequence encodes CASRRDRDGNQPQHF.

CDR3 sequence (DNA): TGCGCCACCTCAGAAACAGGGAACACTGAAGCTTTCTTT. The encoded protein is CATSETGNTEAFF. The chain recombines TRBV5-1 with TRBJ1-1; TRBD1 might be the D (5 bases). CDR1 is SGHRS, CDR2 YFSETQ, per germline. The CDR3 totals 13 residues. The V end lost 9 bases, the J end lost 1 base, and 13 bases lay between the germline ends.

The rearrangement links TRBV9 to TRBJ2-2, with 9 bases matching TRBD2. Germline CDR1 reads SGDLS; CDR2 reads YYNGEE. This CDR3 is 15 amino acids long. J gave up 3 bases and V 3 bases, and 3 bases lay outside the gene matches. CDR3 DNA: TGTGCCAGCAGCGCCGGGACTAGCTACACCGGGGAGCTGTTTTTT. This encodes CASSAGTSYTGELFF. Full variable domain (rest looked up from reference TRBV9 and TRBJ2-2): DSGVTQTPKHLITATGQRVTLRCSPRSGDLSVYWYQQSLDQGLQFLIQYYNGEERAKGNILERFSAQQFPDLHSELNLSSLELGDSALYFCASSAGTSYTGELFFGEGSRLTVL.

Points on this clone: A far more abundant clone sits one base away, making this likely a read error. This sequence joins TRBV30 and TRBJ2-5; D is unresolved. The J call is in doubt because the DNA end fits TRBJ2-7 better. The germline V gene encodes CDR1 GTSNPN and CDR2 SVGIG (reference sequence). This CDR3 has 11 amino acids. For the CDR3, the DNA is TGTACCTGGAGTAGCCCGGGCGAGCAGTACTTC. Translated, it gives CTWSSPGEQYF.

V is TRBV6-6 and J is TRBJ1-5; D gene ambiguous. In germline, CDR1 is MNHNY, CDR2 SVGAGI (reference sequence). The CDR3 contains 13 residues. V was cut by 7 bases and J by 10 bases, with 17 bases left in between. The CDR3 here is CASTPRQSFPQHF. The CDR3 bases are TGTGCCAGCACTCCCCGCCAATCATTTCCCCAGCATTTT.

Concerning this clone itself: Other DNA sequences within the sample encode an identical CDR3. The CDR3 region has the DNA TGCGCCAGCAGCCGGGACAGGCAAGAGACCCAGTACTTC. It is translated as CASSRDRQETQYF. V and J are TRBV5-1 and TRBJ2-5; TRBD1 matches at 8 bases. Germline trimming cut 4 bases from V and 2 bases from J; bases unmatched to any gene: 1. Germline CDR1 and CDR2: SGHRS and YFSETQ. This CDR3 is built from 13 residues.

A few counts support this clone. The chain employs TRBV9 and TRBJ2-1; D unclear. V lost 4 bases and J 0 bases, leaving 14 bases between the germline ends. The CDR3 loop spans 16 amino acids. Germline lookup yields CDR1 SGDLS and CDR2 YYNGEE. CDR3 amino acids: CASSPVADSSYNEQFF. CDR3 coding DNA: TGTGCCAGCAGCCCTGTGGCAGATAGCTCCTACAATGAGCAGTTCTTC.

The chain recombines TRBV6-4 with TRBJ2-3, with 10 positions matching TRBD2. V shed 5 bases and J 4 bases; nucleotides not matched to a gene: 9. Germline V lookup: CDR1 MRHNA, CDR2 SNTAGT. The CDR3 contains 16 residues. The CDR3: CASSLKREGPPDTQYF. CDR3 DNA: TGTGCCAGCAGTTTGAAGCGGGAGGGCCCTCCAGATACGCAGTATTTT.

This clone was found a few times. The rearrangement uses TRBV18 and TRBJ2-3; 7 nucleotides agree with TRBD1. The CDR3 runs to 16 residues. CDR1 is KGHSH and CDR2 is LQKENI in the germline V gene. V lost 4 bases, J lost 2 bases, and 9 bases stayed unmatched. The CDR3 sequence: CASSLKTGEITDTQYF. The CDR3 nucleotides read TGTGCCAGCTCACTTAAAACAGGGGAGATCACAGATACGCAGTATTTT.

The chain employs TRBV19 and TRBJ1-3; 8 nucleotides agree with TRBD1. This CDR3 region has 17 residues. V lost 7 bases to trimming and J lost 0 bases; unmatched junction nucleotides: 11. Germline lookup yields CDR1 LNHDA and CDR2 SQIVND (reference sequence). This CDR3 reads CASTLRTGTISGNTIYF. In DNA, the CDR3 is TGTGCCAGTACCCTCAGGACAGGGACCATCTCTGGAAACACCATATATTTT.

This clone was seen more than once but under ten times. The genes are TRBV5-8 and TRBJ1-4; 7 bases match TRBD1. The CDR3 is made up of 14 amino acids. The V gene end was trimmed by 0 bases and the J gene end by 4 bases; junction bases not matched to a gene: 0. CDR1 is SGHTS and CDR2 is YDEGEE in the germline V gene. CDR3 loop: CASSLAGGNEKLFF. Written as DNA, the CDR3 is TGTGCCAGCAGCTTGGCAGGGGGTAATGAAAAACTGTTTTTT.